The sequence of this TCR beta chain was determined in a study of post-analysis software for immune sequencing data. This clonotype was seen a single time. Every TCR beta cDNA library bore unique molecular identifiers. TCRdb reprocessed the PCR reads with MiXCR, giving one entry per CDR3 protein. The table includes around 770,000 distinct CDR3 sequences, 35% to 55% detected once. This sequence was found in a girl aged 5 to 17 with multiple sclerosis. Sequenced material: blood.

CDR3 loop: CSARDPTSGYTDTQYF. The CDR3 nucleotides read TGCAGTGCTAGAGATCCCACTAGCGGGTACACAGATACGCAGTATTTT. The V gene is TRBV20-1, the J gene TRBJ2-3; 9 bases agree with TRBD2. This CDR3 comprises 16 residues. V trimming: 0 bases; J trimming: 2 bases; junction bases outside the gene matches: 6. Looked up from germline, CDR1 is DFQATT and CDR2 is SNEGSKA (reference sequence).